The present TCR beta chain was sequenced within a study of CD8 T cells in ankylosing spondylitis. Overall study results and limits: Among TCR beta sequences, a motif of roughly 8 highly homologous variants appeared characteristic of ankylosing spondylitis blood.

This clonotype was counted at least ten times. Its specificity is unknown. A quantitative 5'-RACE method, one with molecular barcodes, was used to make TCR beta libraries. TCRdb reanalysed the 5' RACE reads using MiXCR and keeps one entry per CDR3 protein. This sample yields 150,000 to 200,000 distinct CDR3 sequences, of which roughly 11% are seen a single time; around 29% belongs to the top ten. The germline V gene has CDR1 LGHDT and CDR2 YNNKEL (reference sequence). V dropped 9 bases and J dropped 10; count of bases not matched to a gene: 8. This CDR3 has 13 amino acids. The receptor comes from a male donor with ankylosing spondylitis or in good health (not recorded which). The specimen was blood, either unsorted or a sorted T cell fraction (not recorded which). The chain uses TRBV3-1 and TRBJ1-6, with 8 bases matching TRBD1. This CDR3 reads CASGQGAESPLHF. CDR3 nucleotide sequence: TGTGCCAGTGGACAGGGCGCCGAATCACCCCTCCACTTT.